This T cell receptor (beta chain) was sequenced during a study of T cell responses to AZD1222 COVID-19 vaccine. General study results and limits: Nearly half of spike-specific TCRs reportedly go after variant regions that carry no mutations. Once two AZD1222 doses were given, Spike-specific TCR breadth and depth went up. Only a handful of individuals given AZD1222 were seropositive at baseline.

Comment on this clone: Antigen: not known.

TCRdb keeps only in-frame clones here, not all; method: immunoSEQ multiplex PCR. The sample shows 90,000 to 130,000 clones, approximately 90% of them seen only once. V lost 5 bases and J lost 4, with 5 bases in between. CDR1 and CDR2 (germline): MDHEN, SYDVKM. The CDR3 runs to 11 residues. The analysis combined second doses at about 4 or about 12 weeks. The sequenced sample was peripheral blood, obtained 28 days after the second AZD1222 dose. This TCR came from an adult who received the AZD1222 COVID-19 vaccine. The V and J genes are TRBV28 and TRBJ1-1; no reliable D call. The CDR3 protein is CASSTPTEAFF. The CDR3, as DNA: TGTGCCAGCAGTACCCCCACTGAAGCTTTCTTT.